The 10 T cell receptor beta chains reported below all come from one sample, sequenced in a study of cytomegalovirus exposure and HLA in healthy donors. A multiplex PCR was run with 60 Vbeta primers and 13 Jbeta primers. This table comes from immunoSEQ multiplex PCR, and its TCRdb copy is limited to in-frame clones, with some not included. The data show about 120,000 clones, roughly three quarters seen once. The material sequenced was PBMCs. These receptors were taken from a woman aged 40 to 50 in good health and CMV-seropositive.

V is TRBV2 and J is TRBJ1-1, with TRBD1 identical over 7 bases. The CDR3 has 13 amino acids. With 10 bases clipped from V and 2 bases from J, the junction kept 7 bases outside the gene matches. CDR1 and CDR2 (germline): SNHLY, FYNNEI. CDR3 sequence reads: CATSGQSNTEAFF. In DNA form, the CDR3 reads TGTGCCACCTCGGGACAGTCAAACACTGAAGCTTTCTTT.

The rearrangement links TRBV15 to TRBJ2-7; D gene uncertain. The V and J ends lost 0 bases and 3 bases respectively, with 6 bases between them. This CDR3 spans 13 amino acids. Germline V gives CDR1 LNHNV, CDR2 YYDKDF (reference sequence). The CDR3 coding sequence is TGTGCCACCAGCAGAGATCATGTCTACGAGCAGTACTTC. Translating gives CATSRDHVYEQYF.

The rearrangement joins TRBV6-4 to TRBJ2-7, with 8 bases identical to TRBD1. V dropped 3 bases and J dropped 2; count of bases not matched to a gene: 6. This CDR3 comprises 15 residues. Germline CDR1 is MRHNA and CDR2 is SNTAGT. CDR3 region: CASSEGTGQAYEQYF. The CDR3 DNA reads TGTGCCAGCAGTGAAGGAACGGGACAGGCCTACGAGCAGTACTTC.

This clone was recorded a few times. The rearrangement uses TRBV21-1 and TRBJ2-5; the tabulated D call, TRBD2, remains unverified against the DNA. TRBV21-1 is flagged as a pseudogene. The length of the CDR3 is 14 residues. As DNA, the CDR3 is TGTGCCAGCAGCGCACTAGCGGGGCAAGAGACCCAGTACTTC. This codes for CASSALAGQETQYF.

The CDR3 bases are TGTGCCAGCAGTGAGACGACAGGGTCCAACGAGCAGTACTTC. This sequence encodes CASSETTGSNEQYF. This chain connects TRBV6-1 to TRBJ2-7, with 7 bases aligning to TRBD1. V shed 3 bases and J 5 bases; nucleotides not matched to a gene: 7. This CDR3 region has 14 residues. Germline loops: CDR1 MNHNS, CDR2 SASEGT.

The chain recombines TRBV4-2 with TRBJ1-6, with D possibly matching TRBD1 (5 bases). Germline V lookup: CDR1 LGHNA, CDR2 YNFKEQ. The CDR3 runs to 14 residues. V gave up 3 bases and J gave up 10 bases, with 13 bases separating them. The CDR3 sequence: CASSQAGLGSPLHF. The DNA of the CDR3 is TGTGCCAGCAGCCAGGCGGGGCTCGGCTCACCCCTCCACTTT.

The rearrangement joins TRBV6-5 to TRBJ1-1; 7 nucleotides align to TRBD1. In germline, CDR1 is MNHEY, CDR2 SVGAGI. The V and J ends lost 6 bases and 6 bases, in that order; junction bases with no gene match: 13. This CDR3 is 15 amino acids long. Here the CDR3 DNA reads TGTGCCAGCAGCCGGGCGACAGGGCTAATCCCTGAAGCTTTCTTT. It yields the protein CASSRATGLIPEAFF.

The chain uses TRBV30 and TRBJ2-1; 9 bases align to TRBD1. Germline V gives CDR1 GTSNPN, CDR2 SVGIG (reference sequence). V lost 4 bases to trimming and J lost 4 bases; unmatched junction nucleotides: 14. The CDR3 is 17 amino acids. In DNA, the CDR3 is TGTGCCTGGAAAATGGCGGGACAGGGAGGGGTTTACAATGAGCAGTTCTTC. It codes for CAWKMAGQGGVYNEQFF.

J is TRBJ2-7 and V is TRBV6-6; 7 bases match TRBD2. The CDR3 contains 13 residues. V lost 10 bases and J lost 4; bases outside the gene matches: 10. CDR1 is MNHNY, CDR2 SVGAGI, per germline (reference sequence). The CDR3 coding sequence is TGTGCCACTGGGCGCGGGGGAGGGTACGAGCAGTACTTC. This encodes CATGRGGGYEQYF.

A remark on this clone: The final CDR3 position lacks the conserved phenylalanine or tryptophan, pointing to a likely read error. Because the CDR3's place on the DNA is in doubt, the DNA is left out and the CDR3 is given as listed by TCRdb. The chain couples TRBV11-2 to TRBJ2-3; the table names TRBD1, a call not compared with the DNA. The CDR3 spans 13 amino acids, including both terminal residues. Per the germline V gene, CDR1 is SGHAT and CDR2 is FQNNGV. CDR3 residues: CASSSQTPRIPVL.